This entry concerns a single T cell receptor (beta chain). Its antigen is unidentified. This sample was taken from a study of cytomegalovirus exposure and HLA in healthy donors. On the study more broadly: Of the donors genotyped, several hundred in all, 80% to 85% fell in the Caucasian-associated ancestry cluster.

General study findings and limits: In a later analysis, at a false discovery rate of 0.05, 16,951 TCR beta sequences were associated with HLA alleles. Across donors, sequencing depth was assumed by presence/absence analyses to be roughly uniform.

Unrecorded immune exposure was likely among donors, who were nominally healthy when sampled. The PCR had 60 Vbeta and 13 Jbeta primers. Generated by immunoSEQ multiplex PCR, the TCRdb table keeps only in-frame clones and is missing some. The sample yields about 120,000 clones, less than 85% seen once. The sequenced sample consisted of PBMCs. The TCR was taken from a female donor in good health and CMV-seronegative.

CDR3 in DNA: TGTGCCAGCAGCTTTACAGGGTTGGGGGATCGCGAGCAGTACTTC. This sequence encodes CASSFTGLGDREQYF. The chain links TRBV5-5 to TRBJ2-7; a weak D match, TRBD1 (6 bases). Between the trimmed V and J ends, which lost 2 bases and 6 bases, there was a span of 18 bases. The CDR3 is made up of 15 amino acids. CDR1 SGHKS and CDR2 YYEKEE come from the germline V gene (reference sequence).